This TCR beta chain was captured in a study of cytomegalovirus exposure and HLA in healthy donors (TCRdb year 2017). In the study overall: According to an earlier analysis of several hundred of the donors, some 170 million T cells yielded some 110 million unique TCR beta sequences and 276 Gb of sequence data. An early release covering roughly 640 HLA-typed donors comprised roughly 300 gigabases of sequencing data and tens of millions of unique TCR sequences. Of the approximately 370 genotyped donors, approximately 80% were placed in the genetic ancestry cluster associated with self-reported Caucasian donors. The study was designed to test whether signatures of past pathogen exposure could be identified by cataloging public T cell receptors. The study used immunosequencing to profile the T cell repertoires of approximately 630 subjects and linked those repertoires to cytomegalovirus serostatus. Besides the first cohort of about 730 subjects, a separate validation cohort made up of roughly 120 different subjects was used. To predict cytomegalovirus infection status, the study brought together high-throughput TCR immunosequencing, statistical association of individual TCRs with disease status, and machine learning. To study patterns of TCR occurrence, a later analysis re-analyzed previously published TCR beta repertoires from several hundred donors and added high-resolution HLA genotyping. Rather than drawing on any new phenotypic data, the later analysis identified candidate immune exposures from TCR beta sequences and the way those sequences occurred across donors. In an earlier analysis of several hundred of the donors, high-throughput TCR beta sequencing was used to judge whether each TCR beta V gene segment behaved as functional or pseudogenic. Alongside the repertoire data, information on donor age, sex, ethnicity and CMV serostatus was compiled. Genome-wide SNP genotypes for about three fifths of the roughly 670 donors were used in a later genetic analysis, which treated that subset as a discovery cohort. Every repertoire in the discovery cohort had been generated on one and the same sequencing platform. Class I and class II HLA loci were covered by the typing at four-digit resolution. The number of donors typed differed by locus, with roughly 620-630 for A, B, C, DRB1 and DQB1, roughly 520 for DQA1, over 600 for DPA1, and roughly 450 for DPB1. Roughly five DR-DQ haplotypes were treated as single units for association and clustering because of strong linkage in the cohort. Among a few hundred genotyped donors of the cohort, an average of approximately 250,000 unique TCR beta nucleotide sequences were sequenced per donor, about a sixth of them non-productive. The paper's findings and limits, for the study overall: In vitro tests confirmed that three of the cytomegalovirus-associated TCR beta chains recognize cytomegalovirus antigens. In an earlier analysis of about 600 of the donors, most TCR beta V segments appeared in productive rearrangements about 90% or about 30% of the time, broadly matching IMGT annotations. Because counts were too low, some 17 rarely observed V segments, including chromosome 9 orphons, were excluded from the earlier analysis of a few hundred of the donors. While some public TCRs were present in many individuals, most TCR sequences turned up only very rarely across donors. The study gave a list of under 200 TCR beta chains associated with cytomegalovirus. Correlated functional status among segregating V segments might be attributable to linkage disequilibrium, but an unknown experimental factor could not be ruled out. Some IMGT-functional V segments, including TRBV6-2 and TRBV6-3, could not be distinguished by the 87-base-pair reads and were therefore excluded. In this cohort, only TCR beta chains were sequenced, and detectable features were limited by the absence of alpha or paired-chain data. Because HLA typing was unavailable for some donors at each locus, only the typed subset was used in association tests. Sequencing depth was assumed to be roughly uniform across donors in the presence/absence analyses, though that assumption may not hold. The classifier was reported to diagnose cytomegalovirus status with high specificity and sensitivity in both the original cohort and the validation cohort. Compared with equally common non-associated chains, HLA-associated TCR beta chains in a later analysis were more clonally expanded and had lower generation probabilities. According to a later analysis, parvovirus B19, influenza, CMV and Epstein-Barr virus appeared linked to several top co-occurrence clusters. A further reported finding was that TCR beta sequences accurately predicted the HLA-A and HLA-B alleles for most subjects in the first cohort. Strong co-occurrence of HLA alleles, especially DR and DQ, made assigning TCR associations to individual alleles difficult. A later analysis found that TCR association rates varied across HLA loci, with DRB1 alleles showing the most associated TCRs and HLA-C alleles the fewest. A later analysis associated 17,000 or so TCR beta sequences with specific HLA alleles at a false discovery rate of 0.05. The authors suggested that the approach could potentially be extended to other disease states and immunological phenotypes. In a later genetic analysis, fewer N-insertions in productive TCRs were reported among donors in an Asian-associated ancestry cluster than the roughly 670-donor mean. In a later analysis, most CMV-associated TCR beta chains were found to appear HLA-restricted, with HLA associations seemingly driven largely by CMV exposure. For the cohort, immune exposure information was limited to CMV serostatus. A group of highly shared sequence variants was considered likely to be a technical artifact of the sequencing pipeline. V-gene and J-gene trimming of TCR beta chains was associated with a missense DCLRE1C variant in a later genetic analysis, and the association was replicated in an independent cohort.

Library generation was performed with the immunoSEQ multiplex PCR assay. For the multiplex PCR, a mixture combining 60 forward primers for TCR Vbeta segments and 13 reverse primers for TCR Jbeta segments was used. The CDR3 region of rearranged TCR beta genes was amplified from genomic DNA by a multiplex PCR assay. The amplified TCR beta libraries were sequenced on the Illumina HiSeq System as 87-base-pair reads. The original pipeline was this. In a later analysis, about 80 million unique TCR beta chains were counted across the approximately 640 repertoires, and around 10 million of these chains were shared by at least two donors. Raw reads were error-corrected and collapsed into unique sequences with a nearest-neighbor algorithm that merged closely related sequences to remove PCR and sequencing errors. CDR3 sequences were aligned to IMGT reference sequences to assign V, D and J gene segments. For a sequence to be retained, a match of at least six nucleotides to both a V gene segment and a J gene segment was required. Rearrangements were called productive when the CDR3 lacked stop codons and stayed in frame with V and J; all others were non-productive. CDR3 was defined according to IMGT convention as the region running from the second conserved V-encoded cysteine to the conserved J-encoded phenylalanine. The earlier analysis of around 640 of the donors excluded sequences that lacked an unambiguous match to a single V gene segment. In an earlier analysis of some 590 of the donors, V segments were called functional above 56.7% productive rearrangements and were called segregating when the between-donor standard deviation exceeded 5%. To diagnose cytomegalovirus status from the catalog of TCR beta chain sequences, a statistical classification framework was built. In a later analysis, V and J genes were assigned by comparing TCR nucleotide sequences against IMGT/GENE-DB human TR gene sequences. Using the TCRdist pipeline, a later analysis assigned CDR3 sequences along with most-parsimonious VDJ recombination scenarios. In a later analysis, each TCR beta chain was defined by its CDR3 amino acid sequence together with its V-gene family, and reads lacking a unique V-gene family were excluded. To address suspected cross-contamination and a sequencing artifact, a later analysis removed around 600 highly shared, low-generation-probability nucleotide sequences. In a later analysis, a clonal expansion index for each public chain was calculated from normalized within-repertoire ranks of inferred template counts. In a later analysis, generation probabilities were computed with a VDJ recombination model fitted to out-of-frame rearrangements, and the resulting probabilities were checked against IGoR. In a later analysis, hypergeometric tests were used to score TCR-TCR, TCR-HLA and TCR-CMV co-occurrence, with a repertoire-size bias correction applied to TCR pairs. False discovery rates were estimated in a later analysis by permuting HLA or CMV assignments 20 times. In a later analysis, co-occurring TCRs were grouped using DBSCAN, with TCRdist sequence similarity added in when clustering inside HLA-allele-positive subsets. For co-occurrence clustering, repertoires with fewer than 30,000 or more than 120,000 public chains were excluded, along with roughly 5 repertoires with anomalous nucleotide sharing. What TCRdb holds here is the immuneACCESS table cut down to in-frame rearrangements. Part of the clones is not present; checked against another copy, under half of the missing clones reflect an unresolved V gene, and the others are unexplained. V and J calls and clone size are as listed in that table; D and trimming were resolved from the DNA. This sample is represented by over 100,000 clones; roughly 80% of them were singletons. Of the sample, approximately 1.4% is held by the ten largest clones.

The table lists this clone with a few counts. Its antigen is not yet known. Base qualities were left out, and no much larger clone turns up one base away. The cohort consisted of fewer than 700 healthy bone marrow donors. At the time of sampling, all cohort members were nominally healthy, though unrecorded immune exposures were likely present. The donor was CMV seronegative and belonged to the group of 380 or so seronegative cohort members. Every donor gave a peripheral blood sample, and the peripheral blood mononuclear cells from that sample were used for TCR beta sequencing. The Qiagen DNeasy Blood Extraction Kit was used to extract genomic DNA from the blood cell samples. The CDR3 has 13 amino acids, counting the end cysteine and phenylalanine. The CDR3 DNA has 39 bases and is translated from base 1. V loses 4 bases of germline sequence and J loses 5 bases, and the interval between the two ends is 11 bases. Based on the germline V gene, the CDR1 and CDR2 sequences are SGHTA and FQGNSA.

This receptor chain uses TRBV7-2 and TRBJ2-5; a confident D gene designation cannot be given. The TCR comes from a female donor in good health and CMV-seronegative. Sequenced: PBMCs. The nucleotides read TGTGCCAGCAGCTCCGACGGGTGGGAGACCCAGTACTTC. This encodes CASSSDGWETQYF. With the portions outside the CDR3 filled from the reference TRBV7-2 and TRBJ2-5 genes, the complete variable region becomes GAGVSQSPSNKVTEKGKDVELRCDPISGHTALYWYRQSLGQGLEFLIYFQGNSAPDKSGLPSDRFSAERTGGSVSTLTIQRTQQEDSAVYLCASSSDGWETQYFGPGTRLLVL.